This T cell receptor (beta chain) was recorded in a study of blood T cell repertoires in COVID-19. Whole-study context: COVID-19 samples collected from the United States, Italy and Spain covered acute and convalescent phases.

CDR1 and CDR2 (germline): MNHEY, SVGAGI. This CDR3 is built from 14 residues. V gave up 6 bases and J gave up 0 bases; unmatched junction bases: 1. Some clones are missing from TCRdb's copy, which holds only in-frame ones; the method was immunoSEQ multiplex PCR. The table records about 350,000 clones, around nine tenths of them present only once. Turning to this clone: The sample contains more than one DNA sequence encoding this CDR3.

V gene TRBV6-5 combines with J gene TRBJ2-2, with 7 bases that match TRBD1. The source material was peripheral blood. This sequence was found in a woman aged 55-69 years with COVID-19, enrolled during active disease. The CDR3 DNA follows: TGTGCCAGCAGGGGGACAGCGAACACCGGGGAGCTGTTTTTT. Translated: CASRGTANTGELFF.